Shown below are 21 T cell receptor beta chains from a single sample sequenced in a study of T cells in Graves' hyperthyroidism and ophthalmopathy. Amplified TCR beta CDR3 regions derived from RNA transcripts. The HTBI primer set was used in a first-round RT-PCR of the TCR CDR3. TCRdb called the multiplex PCR reads again in MiXCR, with one record for every CDR3 protein. Of fewer than 450,000 distinct CDR3 sequences in the sample, roughly 15% were seen once. What was sequenced was blood. These TCRs come from a woman aged 55-69 years with Graves' ophthalmopathy.

The chain carries TRBV20-1 and TRBJ2-3; 7 positions agree with TRBD1. This CDR3 spans 14 amino acids. Trimming removed 5 bases from V and 6 bases from J; junction bases left unmatched: 11. The germline gives CDR1 DFQATT, CDR2 SNEGSKA (reference sequence). The CDR3 DNA is TGCAGTGCTCGGTGGGACAGCGATGAGGATACGCAGTATTTT. Its translation: CSARWDSDEDTQYF.

The rearrangement uses TRBV29-1 and TRBJ2-3; possible D gene TRBD2, 5 bases. The CDR3 is 11 amino acids. Germline V gene data show CDR1 as SQVTM and CDR2 as ANQGSEA. Deletions cut 6 bases from V and 4 bases from J, with 8 bases between. The CDR3 DNA follows: TGCAGCGTCGTACTAGCAGATACGCAGTATTTT. Protein product: CSVVLADTQYF.

This clonotype was recorded many times. The genes are TRBV7-3 and TRBJ2-2, with D possibly being TRBD1 or TRBD2 (5 bases each). CDR3 size: 16 residues. V was shortened by 5 bases and J by 1 base, with 14 bases between the two germline ends. Germline V lookup: CDR1 SGHTA, CDR2 FQGTGA. CDR3 bases: TGTGCCAGCAGCCCCTTGGGGGTTCAGAACACCGGGGAGCTGTTTTTT. Amino acids: CASSPLGVQNTGELFF.

To note about this clonotype: A much more abundant neighbour one base away suggests this may be a read error. This chain uses TRBV24-1 with TRBJ2-3, with a weak D call TRBD2 (5 bases). The germline V gene encodes CDR1 KGHDR and CDR2 SFDVKD. The CDR3 contains 15 residues. CDR3 region: CVTSGNSESTDTQYF. As DNA, the CDR3 is TGTGTCACCAGTGGAAATAGCGAGAGCACAGATACGCAGTATTTT.

This clonotype was seen many times. This chain connects TRBV3-1 to TRBJ1-4, with D hard to call. The length of the CDR3 is 15 residues. Germline assignment: CDR1 LGHDT and CDR2 YNNKEL (reference sequence). Trimming took 2 bases from V and 11 from J, leaving 18 bases between them. Here the CDR3 DNA reads TGTGCCAGCAGCCAATATGAGGACCCTTCGGGGAAACTGTTTTTT. Its translation: CASSQYEDPSGKLFF.

In this sample, this clonotype turned up many times. The chain is built from TRBV6-1 and TRBJ2-1, with TRBD2 matching 14 bases. Trimming cost V 7 bases and J 6 bases; bases outside gene matches: 14. CDR1 and CDR2 from the germline V gene are MNHNS and SASEGT. The CDR3 is 18 residues long. The CDR3 region is CASILGTSGRGSPNEQFF. The DNA of the CDR3 is TGTGCCAGCATTCTCGGGACTAGCGGGAGAGGCTCGCCCAATGAGCAGTTCTTC.

This clonotype has at least ten counts. The J gene is TRBJ2-7, the V gene TRBV6-1; 10 nucleotides line up with TRBD2. The CDR3 spans 15 residues. The V and J ends lost 6 bases and 4 bases, in that order; junction bases with no gene match: 9. From germline, CDR1 is MNHNS and CDR2 SASEGT. The CDR3 nucleotides are TGTGCCAGCAGCCCCCGGACTAGCGGACCTTACGAGCAGTACTTC. Translated: CASSPRTSGPYEQYF.

The rearrangement links TRBV9 to TRBJ2-1; 10 bases align to TRBD2. This CDR3 contains 13 residues. Germline V gene sequence: CDR1 SGDLS, CDR2 YYNGEE. V was pared by 0 bases and J by 15 bases, with 6 bases of the junction left unmatched. CDR3 region: CASSVGLAGVRFF. Written as DNA, the CDR3 is TGTGCCAGCAGCGTAGGGCTAGCGGGAGTTAGGTTCTTC.

This clonotype showed up just a few times. This chain joins TRBV27 and TRBJ2-3; D gene ambiguous. Trimming pared 3 bases from V and 6 bases from J, leaving 13 bases between. This CDR3 contains 14 residues. Looked up from germline, CDR1 is MNHEY and CDR2 is SMNVEV (reference sequence). CDR3 loop: CASSFQDLFDTQYF. In DNA, the CDR3 is TGTGCCAGCAGTTTCCAGGACCTGTTTGATACGCAGTATTTT.

This clonotype has a count of ten or more. V gene TRBV20-1 combines with J gene TRBJ2-5; TRBD1 agrees at 10 bases. V shed 6 bases, J shed 6 bases, and the junction held 7 bases outside the gene matches. The length of the CDR3 is 13 residues. From germline, CDR1 is DFQATT and CDR2 SNEGSKA (reference sequence). CDR3 sequence reads: CSARQGAEKTQYF. In DNA form, the CDR3 reads TGCAGTGCCCGACAGGGGGCGGAAAAGACCCAGTACTTC.

For this clonotype: A much larger clone sits a single nucleotide away, making a read error possible. The chain joins TRBV6-2 or TRBV6-3 to TRBJ2-1, with 7 nucleotides matching TRBD1. Germline values: CDR1 MNHEY, CDR2 SVGEGT. The CDR3 covers 15 residues. The CDR3 loop is CASSWTGQAYNEQCF. CDR3 DNA sequence: TGTGCCAGCAGTTGGACAGGACAGGCCTACAATGAGCAGTGCTTC.

Many counts were recorded for this clonotype. The chain links TRBV20-1 to TRBJ2-1; a possible D gene is TRBD2 (6 bases). This CDR3 has 14 amino acids. The ends were cut back, 3 bases at V and 7 bases at J, with 16 bases in the middle. Germline CDR1 DFQATT, CDR2 SNEGSKA (reference sequence). The CDR3 sequence is CSASPPGTWNEQFF. In DNA, the CDR3 is TGCAGTGCTAGTCCTCCCGGGACTTGGAATGAGCAGTTCTTC.

The table lists this clonotype with many counts. J is TRBJ2-5 and V is TRBV11-2; the D gene is possibly TRBD1 (6 bases). Trimming took 2 bases from V and 4 from J, leaving 14 bases between them. Germline CDR1 is SGHAT and CDR2 is FQNNGV. This CDR3 contains 15 residues. In DNA form, the CDR3 reads TGTGCCAGCAGCTTACAGGGGCTACACACAGAGACCCAGTACTTC. Protein: CASSLQGLHTETQYF.

This clonotype was counted a few times. The chain has TRBV12-3 or TRBV12-4 and TRBJ1-2, with 10 nucleotides matching TRBD1. This CDR3 is built from 13 residues. After removal of 7 bases from V and 7 bases from J, the junction contained 6 bases not matched to a gene. CDR3 sequence reads: CASTQTGGSGYTF. The CDR3 nucleotides are TGTGCCAGCACCCAGACAGGGGGCAGTGGCTACACCTTC.

The chain couples TRBV7-9 to TRBJ1-2; 7 bases align to TRBD1. The CDR3 sequence is 12 residues long. V was pared by 5 bases and J by 5 bases, with 2 bases of the junction left unmatched. In germline, CDR1 is SEHNR, CDR2 FQNEAQ (reference sequence). Here the CDR3 reads CASSPTGYGYTF. CDR3 in DNA: TGTGCCAGCAGCCCGACAGGGTATGGCTACACCTTC. Together with reference TRBV7-9 and TRBJ1-2, the CDR3 gives the full variable domain: DTGVSQNPRHKITKRGQNVTFRCDPISEHNRLYWYRQTLGQGPEFLTYFQNEAQLEKSRLLSDRFSAERPKGSFSTLEIQRTEQGDSAMYLCASSPTGYGYTFGSGTRLTVV.

This chain uses TRBV27 with TRBJ2-7; 8 positions agree with TRBD2. This CDR3 spans 16 amino acids. Germline V gene lookup returns CDR1 MNHEY and CDR2 SMNVEV (reference sequence). With 5 bases clipped from V and 1 base from J, the junction kept 10 bases outside the gene matches. DNA for the CDR3: TGTGCCAGCAGTCCCGAGACTAGCGTCTATTCCTACGAGCAGTACTTC. Protein: CASSPETSVYSYEQYF.

There are many counts of this clonotype. The chain is built from TRBV2 and TRBJ2-3, with 11 bases aligning to TRBD2. V was clipped by 7 bases and J by 1 base; unmatched bases: 7. Germline V gives CDR1 SNHLY, CDR2 FYNNEI. This CDR3 has 16 amino acids. The CDR3 loop is CASNAIAGGGTDTQYF. The CDR3 DNA reads TGTGCCAGCAATGCAATAGCGGGAGGGGGCACAGATACGCAGTATTTT. Full variable domain (outside the CDR3, taken from reference TRBV2 and TRBJ2-3): EPEVTQTPSHQVTQMGQEVILRCVPISNHLYFYWYRQILGQKVEFLVSFYNNEISEKSEIFDDQFSVERPDGSNFTLKIRSTKLEDSAMYFCASNAIAGGGTDTQYFGPGTRLTVL.

This clonotype occurred many times. The chain recombines TRBV28 with TRBJ2-7; 7 bases are a match to TRBD2. The V segment lost 2 bases and the J segment 1 base; nucleotides outside the gene matches: 5. This CDR3 is 15 amino acids long. Germline assignment: CDR1 MDHEN and CDR2 SYDVKM. CDR3 bases: TGTGCCAGCAGTTTAAGGTCGGGAGGATCCTACGAGCAGTACTTC. Protein: CASSLRSGGSYEQYF.

The chain is built from TRBV5-1 and TRBJ2-7, with D unresolved. Trimming pared 1 base from V and 6 bases from J, leaving 14 bases between. Germline assignment: CDR1 SGHRS and CDR2 YFSETQ. This CDR3 is built from 14 residues. CDR3 DNA: TGCGCCAGCAGCTTGTTAGTGATGGGTGGCGAGCAGTACTTC. Protein: CASSLLVMGGEQYF.

The J gene is TRBJ2-1, the V gene TRBV7-9; the D gene is possibly TRBD2 (5 bases). The CDR3 sequence is 11 residues long. CDR1 is SEHNR and CDR2 is FQNEAQ in the germline V gene (reference sequence). Trimming left V 4 bases short and J 10 bases short, with 8 bases between. CDR3 sequence: CASSYSGEQFF. The CDR3, as DNA: TGTGCCAGCAGCTACAGCGGCGAGCAGTTCTTC.

This clonotype was counted ten times or more. The CDR3 region has the DNA TGTGCCAGCAGCCGGACAGGAGCGCTCTACGAGCAGTACTTC. Translated: CASSRTGALYEQYF. V is TRBV3-1 and J is TRBJ2-7; 7 bases agree with TRBD1. This CDR3 is built from 14 residues. Trimming at V came to 4 bases and at J to 3 bases, leaving 6 bases not matched to a gene. Germline CDR1 is LGHDT and CDR2 is YNNKEL (reference sequence).